These T cell receptor beta chains were read from a single sample in a study of blood T cells in healthy people across ages. A single record per CDR3 protein comes from TCRdb applying MiXCR to the 5' RACE reads. The sample includes hundreds of thousands of distinct CDR3 sequences, 32% of them seen just once. The sequenced sample was blood. Receptors originate from a woman aged 80 or over in good health. The CDR3 runs from the conserved cysteine through the conserved F or W. The order of the fields is clone size, D gene, V gene, J gene, CDR3 protein, CDR3 DNA. D genes are given only for firm matches. The size of a clone is reported for some rows only, either as once, few or many, or as a class for expanded clones.

>many|.|TRBV5-1|TRBJ1-1
CASSPPGTAMNTEAFF
TGCGCCAGCAGCCCCCCCGGGACCGCTATGAACACTGAAGCTTTCTTT
>once|TRBD2|TRBV20-1|TRBJ2-3
CSALRGGAVDTQYF
TGCAGTGCTCTCCGCGGGGGGGCTGTGGATACGCAGTATTTT
>few|.|TRBV20-1|TRBJ1-5
CSARDGARGALNQPQHF
TGCAGTGCTAGAGATGGTGCGAGGGGGGCTCTCAATCAGCCCCAGCATTTT
>many|TRBD1|TRBV6-5|TRBJ2-6
CASSYRDRGGANVLTF
TGTGCCAGCAGTTACCGGGACAGGGGTGGGGCCAACGTCCTGACTTTC
>few|.|TRBV18|TRBJ1-1
CASSPSGSNTEAFF
TGTGCCAGCTCACCGAGCGGTTCGAACACTGAAGCTTTCTTT
>.|TRBD2|TRBV29-1|TRBJ2-3
CSVEGGRATDTQYF
TGCAGCGTTGAAGGCGGGAGGGCCACAGATACGCAGTATTTT
>once|TRBD1|TRBV4-1|TRBJ1-1
CASSTLDRGITEAFF
TGCGCCAGCAGCACGCTGGACAGGGGAATTACTGAAGCTTTCTTT
>.|TRBD1|TRBV7-9|TRBJ1-5
CASSLVQGGFNQPQHF
TGTGCCAGCAGCTTAGTACAGGGGGGTTTTAATCAGCCCCAGCATTTT
>many|.|TRBV4-2|TRBJ2-3
CASSQGGGGPTDTQYF
TGTGCCAGCAGCCAAGGAGGGGGGGGCCCAACAGATACGCAGTATTTT
>many|TRBD1|TRBV4-1|TRBJ2-7
CASSQAQGVYEQYF
TGCGCCAGCAGCCAAGCCCAGGGGGTCTACGAGCAGTACTTC
>.|.|TRBV12-3/TRBV12-4|TRBJ2-4
CASSPQGRRYIQYF
TGTGCCAGCAGTCCTCAGGGGCGTCGGTACATTCAGTACTTC
>many|.|TRBV15|TRBJ1-6
CATSREGAGSPLHF
TGTGCCACCAGCAGAGAGGGGGCAGGTTCACCCCTCCACTTT
>many|.|TRBV20-1|TRBJ1-5
CSARGTWDQPQHF
TGCAGTGCTCGTGGGACGTGGGATCAGCCCCAGCATTTT
>many|TRBD1|TRBV20-1|TRBJ2-1
CSAKTGGSYNEQFF
TGCAGTGCCAAAACAGGGGGCAGCTACAATGAGCAGTTCTTC
>many|.|TRBV30|TRBJ2-7
CAWSVSGLIYEQYF
TGTGCCTGGAGTGTATCTGGGCTGATCTACGAGCAGTACTTC
>.|TRBD2|TRBV7-2|TRBJ2-3
CAGRTSGETAAQYF
TGTGCCGGCAGAACTAGCGGGGAGACGGCTGCGCAGTATTTT
>many|.|TRBV28|TRBJ2-1
CASESPLTYNEQFF
TGTGCCAGCGAAAGTCCCCTGACCTACAATGAGCAGTTCTTC
>few|TRBD1|TRBV5-4|TRBJ1-2
CASSLGGRGVGYGYTF
TGTGCCAGCAGCTTGGGGGGCAGGGGGGTCGGCTATGGCTACACCTTC
>.|.|TRBV13|TRBJ1-1
CASSLAGGAYPEAFF
TGTGCCAGCAGCTTAGCCGGGGGCGCCTACCCTGAAGCTTTCTTT
>once|.|TRBV2|TRBJ1-2
CASRAGARGYTF
TGTGCCAGTAGAGCGGGGGCTAGGGGCTACACCTTC
>few|TRBD1|TRBV20-1|TRBJ1-4
CSARATDRGGEKLFF
TGCAGTGCTAGAGCCACGGACAGGGGAGGGGAAAAACTGTTTTTT
>many|.|TRBV28|TRBJ2-1
CASSQWGAIYNEQFF
TGTGCCAGCAGCCAATGGGGGGCAATCTACAATGAGCAGTTCTTC
>.|.|TRBV20-1|TRBJ1-1
CSATTQMNTEAFF
TGCAGTGCGACGACTCAAATGAACACTGAAGCTTTCTTT
>.|.|TRBV5-1|TRBJ2-7
CASSPRLNSQPSEQYF
TGCGCCAGCAGCCCCCGGCTAAACTCTCAACCGAGTGAGCAGTACTTC
>.|.|TRBV28|TRBJ1-1
CASSARQREFF
TGTGCCAGCAGCGCTCGACAGAGAGAGTTCTTT
>many|TRBD1|TRBV20-1|TRBJ2-1
CSATGDQDEQFF
TGCAGTGCCACAGGGGATCAGGATGAGCAGTTCTTC
>many|.|TRBV6-6|TRBJ1-1
CASTRLTANTEAFF
TGTGCCAGCACCCGCCTGACAGCGAACACTGAAGCTTTCTTT
>.|TRBD2|TRBV4-1|TRBJ2-7
CASSPGTSGRTYEQYF
TGCGCCAGCAGCCCAGGGACTAGCGGGAGGACCTACGAGCAGTACTTC
>.|.|TRBV5-1|TRBJ2-3
CASSLAQEEDTQYF
TGCGCCAGCAGCTTGGCCCAGGAAGAAGATACGCAGTATTTT
>.|.|TRBV5-6|TRBJ1-3
CASTDRQRDFSGNTIYF
TGTGCCAGCACTGACAGACAGCGGGACTTCTCTGGAAACACCATATATTTT
>.|.|TRBV20-1|TRBJ2-7
CSASRYPGSSYEQYF
TGCAGTGCTAGTCGTTACCCCGGAAGCTCCTACGAGCAGTACTTC
>few|.|TRBV4-1|TRBJ2-7
CASSLSGGIEQYF
TGCGCCAGCAGCCTCTCAGGGGGGATCGAGCAGTACTTC
>.|TRBD2|TRBV9|TRBJ2-7
CASSPQVGGSTYNEQYF
TGTGCCAGCAGCCCTCAAGTCGGGGGGTCGACCTACAATGAGCAGTACTTC
>many|.|TRBV7-3|TRBJ2-1
CASSISPGPGNEQFF
TGTGCCAGCAGCATAAGCCCCGGCCCAGGTAATGAGCAGTTCTTC
>.|TRBD1|TRBV6-6|TRBJ1-4
CASRETGRGENEKLFF
TGTGCCAGCAGAGAGACAGGGCGAGGCGAGAATGAAAAACTGTTTTTT